Below are 12 T cell receptor beta chains sequenced from a single sample in a study of blood T cell repertoires in COVID-19 (dated by TCRdb to 2020 to 2021). Library method: the immunoSEQ multiplex PCR assay. The table was pulled from immuneACCESS by TCRdb, which kept in-frame rearrangements only. Such tables lose some clones; where checked, under half of the loss comes from unresolved V genes, and the rest has no known cause. The sample profile shows some 150,000 clones; 86% of them were found once. Roughly 4.3% of the sample rests with the top ten. The material sequenced was PBMCs or T cells enriched from blood (not recorded which). The receptor set was obtained from a man over 45 who had recovered from COVID-19.

The chain uses TRBV19 and TRBJ2-1; TRBD2 matches at 11 bases. The trim removed 4 bases at V and 7 bases at J, leaving 12 bases unmatched. Germline values: CDR1 LNHDA, CDR2 SQIVND (reference sequence). The CDR3 is 17 residues long. CDR3 sequence (DNA): TGTGCCAGTAGTAACCCCCTAACTAGCGGGAGCGAGAATGAGCAGTTCTTC. This translates into CASSNPLTSGSENEQFF.

The CDR3 sequence is CAWKLAEFLDTQYF. The CDR3 DNA is TGTGCCTGGAAACTGGCGGAGTTTTTAGATACGCAGTATTTT. V usage is TRBV30 and J usage is TRBJ2-3, with D unclear. This CDR3 has 14 residues. Per the germline V gene, CDR1 is GTSNPN and CDR2 is SVGIG (reference sequence). Trimming pared 4 bases from V and 5 bases from J, leaving 16 bases between.

The chain recombines TRBV7-2 with TRBJ1-4; no clear D. Trimming shortened V by 2 bases and J by 5 bases, and 12 bases separated the two germline ends. Per germline, CDR1 SGHTA and CDR2 FQGNSA. This CDR3 is 15 amino acids long. For the CDR3, the DNA is TGTGCCAGCAGCTTATTCGGGGTGGGAAATGAAAAACTGTTTTTT. Protein: CASSLFGVGNEKLFF.

The CDR3 region is CASSPGTSGRLGREQYF. The DNA for the CDR3 is TGTGCCAGCAGCCCCGGGACTAGCGGGAGATTAGGGCGCGAGCAGTACTTC. The V gene is TRBV5-4, the J gene TRBJ2-7; 14 bases match TRBD2. Unmatched junction bases numbered 12, after V lost 4 bases and J lost 6 bases. CDR3 length equals 17 residues. Germline V gene lookup returns CDR1 SGHNT and CDR2 YYREEE (reference sequence). The full variable domain, in which reference TRBV5-4 and TRBJ2-7 provide the parts outside the CDR3, is ETGVTQSPTHLIKTRGQQVTLRCSSQSGHNTVSWYQQALGQGPQFIFQYYREEENGRGNFPPRFSGLQFPNYSSELNVNALELDDSALYLCASSPGTSGRLGREQYFGPGTRLTVT.

This clone came up a few times. This chain joins TRBV9 and TRBJ2-1, with 7 bases lining up with TRBD1. Trimming took 3 bases from V and 6 from J; bases not matched to a gene: 9. The CDR3 consists of 15 residues. Germline lookup yields CDR1 SGDLS and CDR2 YYNGEE. The CDR3 DNA reads TGTGCCAGCAGCGCGACAGGGACGTCAATCAATGAGCAGTTCTTC. Its protein product is CASSATGTSINEQFF.

This chain links TRBV19 with TRBJ2-2; D is perhaps TRBD1 (6 bases). CDR1 and CDR2 from the germline V gene are LNHDA and SQIVND (reference sequence). V was pared by 5 bases and J by 7 bases, with 11 bases between. The CDR3 has 13 residues. CDR3 sequence: CASSPGQYGELFF. In DNA form, the CDR3 reads TGTGCCAGTAGTCCCGGACAGTACGGGGAGCTGTTTTTT.

This clone was seen more than once but under ten times. The chain links TRBV6-5 to TRBJ2-5; weak D call: TRBD2 (6 bases). CDR1 and CDR2 (germline): MNHEY, SVGAGI. The V end was cut by 2 bases, the J end by 5 bases, with 15 bases between. This CDR3 spans 15 amino acids. CDR3 coding DNA: TGTGCCAGCAGTTACGCGGGACGAGGTGGCGAGACCCAGTACTTC. Residues: CASSYAGRGGETQYF.

J is TRBJ2-7 and V is TRBV28, with 12 nucleotides matching TRBD1. CDR3 length: 17 amino acids. Germline CDR1 reads MDHEN; CDR2 reads SYDVKM. Trimming cost V 6 bases and J 2 bases; bases outside gene matches: 11. CDR3 amino acids: CASRSIPGQGAPYEQYF. Here the CDR3 DNA reads TGTGCCAGCAGGTCGATCCCGGGACAGGGGGCGCCCTACGAGCAGTACTTC.

This clone was seen a single time. DNA of the CDR3: TGCAGCGCCGGGGACAGGGTTAACTATGGCTACACCTTC. Its translation is CSAGDRVNYGYTF. The chain couples TRBV29-1 to TRBJ1-2; 9 nucleotides agree with TRBD1. The germline V gene has CDR1 SQVTM and CDR2 ANQGSEA. The CDR3 covers 13 residues. V dropped 7 bases and J dropped 1; count of bases not matched to a gene: 4.

The V call is TRBV10-3, the J call TRBJ1-2, with 9 bases identical to TRBD1. This CDR3 has 13 residues. The V and J ends lost 3 bases and 8 bases, in that order; junction bases with no gene match: 4. Germline V gene data show CDR1 as ENHRY and CDR2 as SYGVKD. CDR3 bases: TGTGCCATCAGTGATGGGACAGGGAGAGGCTACACCTTC. It is translated as CAISDGTGRGYTF.

The chain combines TRBV5-8 with TRBJ1-1; weak D call: TRBD1 (5 bases). Germline V lookup: CDR1 SGHTS, CDR2 YDEGEE. The CDR3 consists of 14 residues. With 6 bases removed from V and 5 bases from J, the gap between germline ends came to 17 bases. Here the CDR3 DNA reads TGTGCCAGCACCAGAAGAAGGGAGGGGACTGAAGCTTTCTTT. It translates to CASTRRREGTEAFF.

This chain links TRBV4-3 with TRBJ1-2; D remains ambiguous. V was cut by 0 bases and J by 4 bases, with 12 bases left in between. Looked up from germline, CDR1 is LGHNA and CDR2 is YSLEER. The CDR3 sequence is 15 residues long. Here the CDR3 reads CASSQDYTGGYGYTF. The CDR3 DNA reads TGCGCCAGCAGCCAAGATTATACGGGAGGCTATGGCTACACCTTC.